These 18 T cell receptor beta chains were sequenced from one sample in a study of blood T cell repertoires in COVID-19 (dated by TCRdb to 2019 to 2021). Libraries were prepared through the immunoSEQ multiplex PCR assay. This immuneACCESS table, as held by TCRdb, lists in-frame sequences with V and J called but not all clones. Of the missing ones, under half trace to an unresolved V gene in checked studies; the others have no known cause. A total of 490,000 or so clones appear in this sample, around nine tenths of them only once. Roughly 8% of the sample rests with the top ten. The sequencing input was PBMCs or T cells enriched from blood (not recorded which). These receptors all stem from a woman in her sixties who had recovered from COVID-19.

CDR3 region: CASSSGLQLTDTQYF. Written as DNA, the CDR3 is TGTGCCAGCAGTTCGGGACTACAGCTCACAGATACGCAGTATTTT. The genes are TRBV27 and TRBJ2-3; 7 bases are shared with TRBD2. The CDR3 consists of 15 residues. The V and J ends lost 4 bases and 2 bases, in that order; junction bases with no gene match: 6. Germline V gives CDR1 MNHEY, CDR2 SMNVEV (reference sequence).

The chain is built from TRBV18 and TRBJ2-3; no firm D call. The V and J ends lost 0 bases and 1 base respectively, with 8 bases between them. The CDR3 consists of 15 residues. Per germline, CDR1 KGHSH and CDR2 LQKENI. This CDR3 reads CASSPPLLRTDTQYF. In DNA, the CDR3 is TGTGCCAGCTCACCACCCCTACTTCGCACAGATACGCAGTATTTT.

The chain recombines TRBV7-8 with TRBJ2-7; tentatively, D is TRBD1 (5 bases). The germline V gene encodes CDR1 SGHVS and CDR2 FQNEAQ. This CDR3 has 16 residues. V lost 5 bases and J lost 6, with 23 bases in between. The CDR3 is CASSPRQGNPTVEQYF. The CDR3 bases are TGTGCCAGCAGCCCCCGCCAGGGTAACCCTACTGTCGAGCAGTACTTC.

The V call is TRBV5-1, the J call TRBJ2-2; 7 nucleotides agree with TRBD2. The V and J ends lost 5 bases and 4 bases, in that order; junction bases with no gene match: 5. Germline V gene lookup returns CDR1 SGHRS and CDR2 YFSETQ. The CDR3 consists of 14 residues. CDR3 sequence: CASRGGGSTGELFF. The CDR3 coding sequence is TGCGCCAGCAGGGGCGGGGGATCCACCGGGGAGCTGTTTTTT.

This chain connects TRBV3-1 (or the pseudogene TRBV3-2) to TRBJ1-1, with unresolved D. With 3 bases removed from V and 5 bases from J, the gap between germline ends came to 13 bases. CDR3 length: 14 residues. Germline-derived CDR1 and CDR2 are LGHDT and YNNKEL (reference sequence). As DNA, the CDR3 is TGTGCCAGCAGCCACGCTCAGGCTTGGACTGAAGCTTTCTTT. This translates into CASSHAQAWTEAFF.

This clone was detected once. The gene calls are TRBV3-1 (or the pseudogene TRBV3-2) and TRBJ1-2, with D possibly matching TRBD1 (5 bases). V lost 2 bases, J lost 2 bases, and 12 bases lay in between. CDR1 and CDR2 (germline): LGHDT, YNNKEL (reference sequence). The length of the CDR3 is 15 residues. CDR3 in amino acids: CASSQIAGPNYGYTF. The CDR3 coding sequence is TGTGCCAGCAGCCAAATTGCAGGGCCGAACTATGGCTACACCTTC.

The genes are TRBV6-6 and TRBJ2-3, with 9 bases aligning to TRBD2. Looked up from germline, CDR1 is MNHNY and CDR2 is SVGAGI (reference sequence). The CDR3 sequence is 16 residues long. The J segment lost 0 bases and the V segment lost 6 bases, leaving 7 bases of the junction unmatched. The CDR3 region is CASRLSGGLSTDTQYF. The DNA of the CDR3 is TGTGCCAGCAGACTTAGCGGGGGCCTTAGCACAGATACGCAGTATTTT.

The V gene is TRBV2, the J gene TRBJ2-4; TRBD1 is a possible D gene (6 bases). Germline V gene sequence: CDR1 SNHLY, CDR2 FYNNEI. The V and J ends lost 8 bases and 1 base respectively, with 12 bases between them. The CDR3 covers 14 residues. This CDR3 is CASGQGLAKNIQYF. DNA for the CDR3: TGTGCCAGCGGGCAGGGGCTCGCCAAAAACATTCAGTACTTC.

This chain links TRBV6-1 with TRBJ1-3; a weak D match, TRBD1 (5 bases). Trimming took 4 bases from V and 0 from J, leaving 13 bases between them. Germline CDR1 and CDR2: MNHNS and SASEGT. There are 16 residues in the CDR3. CDR3 sequence: CASSALQVVSGNTIYF. DNA for the CDR3: TGTGCCAGCAGTGCGTTACAGGTGGTCTCTGGAAACACCATATATTTT.

The sample holds a few counts of this clone. The rearrangement uses TRBV5-4 and TRBJ1-1; possibly TRBD1 for D (6 bases). V was pared by 4 bases and J by 5 bases, with 12 bases between. Germline CDR1 is SGHNT and CDR2 is YYREEE (reference sequence). The CDR3 runs 13 residues. CDR3 loop: CASSVFRGTEAFF. The CDR3 DNA reads TGTGCCAGCAGCGTGTTCAGGGGTACTGAAGCTTTCTTT.

Written as DNA, the CDR3 is TGTGCCAGCAGAACCGGGGGTAACTATGGCTACACCTTC. Translated: CASRTGGNYGYTF. The chain links TRBV12-3 or TRBV12-4 to TRBJ1-2; a weak D match, TRBD1 (5 bases). The CDR3 is 13 residues long. Trimming stripped 6 bases from V and 1 base from J, with 9 bases between.

The chain joins TRBV18 to TRBJ1-2, with 8 bases aligning to TRBD1. With 3 bases clipped from V and 6 bases from J, the junction kept 3 bases outside the gene matches. The CDR3 is 13 amino acids. Germline V gene lookup returns CDR1 KGHSH and CDR2 LQKENI. CDR3: CASSPDRAHGYTF. Here the CDR3 DNA reads TGTGCCAGCTCACCGGACAGGGCGCATGGCTACACCTTC.

The genes are TRBV4-2 and TRBJ2-1; possible D gene TRBD2, 6 bases. The V end lost 8 bases, the J end lost 9 bases, and 11 bases lay between the germline ends. The germline V gene encodes CDR1 LGHNA and CDR2 YNFKEQ. The CDR3 loop spans 11 amino acids. In nucleotides, the CDR3 is TGTGCCAGCGCGGCGGGACCTGAGCAGTTCTTC. Protein: CASAAGPEQFF.

The chain has TRBV10-1 and TRBJ2-3; D is uncertain. V was shortened by 0 bases and J by 3 bases, with 10 bases between the two germline ends. The CDR3 length is 15 residues. The germline V gene has CDR1 WNHNN and CDR2 SYGVQD (reference sequence). The CDR3 here is CASSESRGLTDTQYF. CDR3 bases: TGCGCCAGCAGTGAGTCGCGAGGCCTAACAGATACGCAGTATTTT.

CDR3 nucleotide sequence: TGTGCCAGTAGTACCTCGGCAGATACGCAGTATTTT. Translating gives CASSTSADTQYF. V usage is TRBV19 and J usage is TRBJ2-3, with D unclear. Germline V gene sequence: CDR1 LNHDA, CDR2 SQIVND (reference sequence). This CDR3 comprises 12 residues. V was clipped by 4 bases and J by 4 bases, with 6 bases between them.

The rearrangement links TRBV7-2 to TRBJ2-2, with TRBD2 as a possible D gene (6 bases). The CDR3 is 15 residues long. Deletions cut 0 bases from V and 5 bases from J, with 10 bases between. Germline V CDR1 and CDR2: SGHTA, FQGNSA. The CDR3 here is CASSLAPGGTGELFF. The CDR3 nucleotides are TGTGCCAGCAGCTTAGCGCCCGGGGGAACCGGGGAGCTGTTTTTT.

V is TRBV28 and J is TRBJ2-7; 8 bases fit TRBD1. The junction had 10 bases not matched to a gene; V was cut back by 5 bases and J by 4 bases. The germline gives CDR1 MDHEN, CDR2 SYDVKM. CDR3 size: 15 residues. CDR3 coding DNA: TGTGCCAGCAGTGGACAGGGTGTTAAACGATACGAGCAGTACGTC. As protein: CASSGQGVKRYEQYV.

This chain links TRBV20-1 with TRBJ1-2, with D perhaps TRBD1 (5 bases). Germline V gene sequence: CDR1 DFQATT, CDR2 SNEGSKA (reference sequence). The CDR3 contains 13 residues. V was pared by 3 bases and J by 5 bases, with 13 bases between. CDR3: CSASTVDKYGYTF. The CDR3 bases are TGCAGTGCTAGTACCGTGGACAAATATGGCTACACCTTC.